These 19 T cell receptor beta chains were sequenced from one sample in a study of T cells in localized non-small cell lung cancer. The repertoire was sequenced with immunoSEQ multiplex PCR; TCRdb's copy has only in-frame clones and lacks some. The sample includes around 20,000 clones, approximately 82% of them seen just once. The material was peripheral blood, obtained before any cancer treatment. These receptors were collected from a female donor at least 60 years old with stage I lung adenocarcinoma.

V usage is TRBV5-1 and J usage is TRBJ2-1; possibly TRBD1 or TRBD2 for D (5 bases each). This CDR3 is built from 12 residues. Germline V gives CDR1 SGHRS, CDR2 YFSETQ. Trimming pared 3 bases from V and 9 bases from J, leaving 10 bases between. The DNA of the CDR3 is TGCGCCAGCAGCTCGGGACGGTTTGAGCAGTTCTTC. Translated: CASSSGRFEQFF.

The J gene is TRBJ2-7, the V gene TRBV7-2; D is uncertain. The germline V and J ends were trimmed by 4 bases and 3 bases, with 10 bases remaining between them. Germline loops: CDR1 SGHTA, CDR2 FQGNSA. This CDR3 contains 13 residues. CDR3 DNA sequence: TGTGCCAGCAGCTCTCACCAGGACTACGAGCAGTACTTC. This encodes CASSSHQDYEQYF.

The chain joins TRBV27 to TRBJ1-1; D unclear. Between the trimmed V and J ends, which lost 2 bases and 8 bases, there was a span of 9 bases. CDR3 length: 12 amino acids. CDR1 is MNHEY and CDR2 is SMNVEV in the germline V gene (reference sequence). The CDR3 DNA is TGTGCCAGCAGTTTAAGGGCGGGGGAAGCTTTCTTT. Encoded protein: CASSLRAGEAFF.

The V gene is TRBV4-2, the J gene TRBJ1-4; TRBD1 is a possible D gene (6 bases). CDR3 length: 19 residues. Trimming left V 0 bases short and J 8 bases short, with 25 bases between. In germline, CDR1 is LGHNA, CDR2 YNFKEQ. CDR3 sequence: CASSQEVWARRGAEEKLFF. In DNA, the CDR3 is TGTGCCAGCAGCCAAGAAGTTTGGGCCAGAAGGGGGGCGGAGGAAAAACTGTTTTTT.

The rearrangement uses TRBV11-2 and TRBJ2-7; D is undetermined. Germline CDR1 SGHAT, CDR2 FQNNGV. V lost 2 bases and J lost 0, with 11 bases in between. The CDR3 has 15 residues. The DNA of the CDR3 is TGTGCCAGCAGCTTAATGTACGGTAGCTCCTACGAGCAGTACTTC. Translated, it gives CASSLMYGSSYEQYF.

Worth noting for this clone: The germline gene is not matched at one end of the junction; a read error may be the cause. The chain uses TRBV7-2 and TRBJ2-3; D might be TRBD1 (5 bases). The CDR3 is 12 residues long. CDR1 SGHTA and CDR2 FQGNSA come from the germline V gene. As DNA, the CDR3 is TGTGCCAGCATCTTAGTTCAGGGTACGCAGTATTTT. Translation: CASILVQGTQYF.

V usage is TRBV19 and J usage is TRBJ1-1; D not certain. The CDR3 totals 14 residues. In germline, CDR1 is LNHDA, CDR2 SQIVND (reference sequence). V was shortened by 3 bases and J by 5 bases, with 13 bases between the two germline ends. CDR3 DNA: TGTGCCAGTAGTATCGGGAGTATTGGGACTGAAGCTTTCTTT. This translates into CASSIGSIGTEAFF.

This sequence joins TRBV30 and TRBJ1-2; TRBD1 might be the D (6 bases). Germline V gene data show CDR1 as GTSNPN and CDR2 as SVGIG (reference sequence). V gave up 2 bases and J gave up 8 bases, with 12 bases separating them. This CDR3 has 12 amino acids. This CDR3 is CAWSRGTKGYTF. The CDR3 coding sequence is TGTGCCTGGAGTCGGGGGACAAAAGGCTACACCTTC.

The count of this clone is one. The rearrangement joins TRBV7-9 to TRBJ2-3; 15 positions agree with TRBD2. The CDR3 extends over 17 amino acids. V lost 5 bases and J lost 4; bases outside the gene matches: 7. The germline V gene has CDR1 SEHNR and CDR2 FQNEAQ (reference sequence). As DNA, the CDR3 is TGTGCCAGCAGCCCCGGACTAGCGGGGGGGTGGGCAGATACGCAGTATTTT. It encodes CASSPGLAGGWADTQYF.

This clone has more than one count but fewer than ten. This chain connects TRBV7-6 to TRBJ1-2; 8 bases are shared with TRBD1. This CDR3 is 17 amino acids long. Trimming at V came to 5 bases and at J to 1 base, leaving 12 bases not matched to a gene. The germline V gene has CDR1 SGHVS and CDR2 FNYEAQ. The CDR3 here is CASSPRPGQGSNYGYTF. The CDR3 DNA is TGTGCCAGCAGCCCACGACCCGGACAGGGAAGTAACTATGGCTACACCTTC.

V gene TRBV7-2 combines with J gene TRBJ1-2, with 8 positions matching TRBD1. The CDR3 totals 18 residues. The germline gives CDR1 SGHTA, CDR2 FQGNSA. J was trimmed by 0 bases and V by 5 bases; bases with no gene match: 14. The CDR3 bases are TGTGCCAGCAGCCCCCGACAGGGGAGTGGGTCCTCTAACTATGGCTACACCTTC. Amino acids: CASSPRQGSGSSNYGYTF.

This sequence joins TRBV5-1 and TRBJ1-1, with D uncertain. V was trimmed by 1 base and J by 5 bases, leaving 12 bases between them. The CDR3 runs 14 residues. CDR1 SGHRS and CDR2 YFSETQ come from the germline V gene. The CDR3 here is CASSLRTDATEAFF. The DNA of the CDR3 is TGCGCCAGCAGCTTGCGAACAGACGCAACTGAAGCTTTCTTT.

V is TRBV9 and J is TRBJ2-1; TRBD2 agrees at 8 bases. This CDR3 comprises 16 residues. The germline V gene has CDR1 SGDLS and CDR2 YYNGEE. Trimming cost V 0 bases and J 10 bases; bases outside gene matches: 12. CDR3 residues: CASSVEPGLESGEQFF. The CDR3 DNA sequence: TGTGCCAGCAGCGTAGAACCGGGACTAGAATCCGGGGAGCAGTTCTTC.

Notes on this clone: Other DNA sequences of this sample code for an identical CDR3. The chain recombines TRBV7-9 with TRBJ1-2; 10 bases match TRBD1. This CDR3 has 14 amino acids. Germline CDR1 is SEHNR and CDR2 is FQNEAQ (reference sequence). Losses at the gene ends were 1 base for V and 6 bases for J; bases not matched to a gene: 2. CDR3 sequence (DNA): TGTGCCAGCAGCTTAGGGGGACAGGGGAATGGCTACACCTTC. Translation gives CASSLGGQGNGYTF.

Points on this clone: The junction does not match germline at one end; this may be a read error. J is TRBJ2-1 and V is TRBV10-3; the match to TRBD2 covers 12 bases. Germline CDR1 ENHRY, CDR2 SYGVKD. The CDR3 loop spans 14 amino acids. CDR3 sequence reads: CAIRLAGGLNEKFF. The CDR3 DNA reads TGTGCCATCAGACTAGCGGGGGGTCTGAATGAGAAGTTCTTC.

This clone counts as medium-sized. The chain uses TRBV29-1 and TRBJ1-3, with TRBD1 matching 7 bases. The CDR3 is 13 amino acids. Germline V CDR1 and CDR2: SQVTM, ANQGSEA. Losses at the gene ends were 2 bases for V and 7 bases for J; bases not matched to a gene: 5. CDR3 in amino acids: CSVETGVENTIYF. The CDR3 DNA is TGCAGCGTTGAAACAGGGGTCGAGAACACCATATATTTT.

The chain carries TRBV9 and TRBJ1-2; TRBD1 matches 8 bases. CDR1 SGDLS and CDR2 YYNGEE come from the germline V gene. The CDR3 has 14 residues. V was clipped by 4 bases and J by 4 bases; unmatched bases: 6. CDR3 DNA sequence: TGTGCCAGCAGCTGGGGACAGGCCATCTATGGCTACACCTTC. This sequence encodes CASSWGQAIYGYTF. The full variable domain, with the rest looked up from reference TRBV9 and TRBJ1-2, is DSGVTQTPKHLITATGQRVTLRCSPRSGDLSVYWYQQSLDQGLQFLIQYYNGEERAKGNILERFSAQQFPDLHSELNLSSLELGDSALYFCASSWGQAIYGYTFGSGTRLTVV.

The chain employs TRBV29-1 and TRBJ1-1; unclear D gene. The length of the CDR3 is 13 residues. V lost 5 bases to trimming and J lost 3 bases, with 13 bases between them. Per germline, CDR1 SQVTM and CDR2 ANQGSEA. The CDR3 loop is CSVRIAAYTEAFF. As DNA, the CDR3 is TGCAGCGTTCGGATTGCCGCCTACACTGAAGCTTTCTTT.

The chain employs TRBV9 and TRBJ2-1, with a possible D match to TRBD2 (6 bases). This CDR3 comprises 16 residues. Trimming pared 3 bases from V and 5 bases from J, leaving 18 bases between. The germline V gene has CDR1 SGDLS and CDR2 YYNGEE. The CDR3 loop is CASSAADLTSNNEQFF. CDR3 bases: TGTGCCAGCAGCGCAGCAGATCTGACTAGTAACAATGAGCAGTTCTTC.